This T cell receptor (beta chain) was captured by sequencing in a study of T cell responses to AZD1222 COVID-19 vaccine. Findings and caveats of the study: Within unmutated variant regions lay the reported targets of nearly half of spike-specific TCRs.

Sequencing used immunoSEQ multiplex PCR; TCRdb keeps in-frame clones, though not all of them. In the table there are around 100,000 clones, around nine tenths of which are singletons. In regard to this clone: Antigen specificity is unknown.

This CDR3 is 15 amino acids long. CDR1 LNHNV and CDR2 YYDKDF come from the germline V gene (reference sequence). V was clipped by 5 bases and J by 4 bases; unmatched bases: 4. The sample in question was peripheral blood, obtained on day 0 of AZD1222 vaccination. This TCR came from an adult in good health. The chain recombines TRBV15 with TRBJ2-2; 10 bases line up with TRBD1. In nucleotides, the CDR3 is TGTGCCACCAGCCGACAGGGGGCGGCCACCGGGGAGCTGTTTTTT. Translated, it gives CATSRQGAATGELFF. Looking up the rest from reference TRBV15 and TRBJ2-2 gives the full variable domain: DAMVIQNPRYQVTQFGKPVTLSCSQTLNHNVMYWYQQKSSQAPKLLFHYYDKDFNNEADTPDNFQSRRPNTSFCFLDIRSPGLGDTAMYLCATSRQGAATGELFFGEGSRLTVL.